This paragraph covers one TCR beta chain sequence. Its antigen remains unknown. These data belong to a study of OX40 agonist ivuxolimab in advanced cancers. Looking at the study overall: Treatment of patients was with ivuxolimab, an agonistic anti-OX40 (CD134) antibody. Of the participants, 40% to 50% had some prior anti-PD-1, anti-PD-L1 or anti-CTLA-4 therapy, which was allowed. Partial responses were achieved by three patients, of whom one had hepatocellular carcinoma and two had cutaneous melanoma.

General study findings and limits: CD4+ and CD8+ blood T cells expanded clonally by week 6 at 0.1 to 3.0 mg/kg.

Generated by immunoSEQ multiplex PCR, the TCRdb table keeps only in-frame clones and is missing some. Found here are approximately 10,000 clones, around four fifths of them singletons; the top ten hold 8% to 9.5%. The sequencing used CD4+ or CD8+ T cells sorted from blood, collected in a trial of the OX40 agonist ivuxolimab. This clonotype originated in an adult with an advanced solid tumor such as melanoma, head and neck, liver or kidney cancer.

CDR3 loop: CASSFRGEQETQYF. In nucleotides, the CDR3 is TGTGCCAGCAGTTTCAGAGGGGAGCAAGAGACCCAGTACTTC. The chain combines TRBV27 with TRBJ2-5, with D perhaps given as TRBD1 or TRBD2 (5 bases each). Between the trimmed V and J ends, which lost 3 bases and 2 bases, there was a span of 10 bases. Germline values: CDR1 MNHEY, CDR2 SMNVEV (reference sequence). The CDR3 spans 14 residues.